The 11 T cell receptor beta chains in this list originate from one sample, sequenced in a study of T cell responses to AZD1222 COVID-19 vaccine. Clones were sequenced by immunoSEQ multiplex PCR, and TCRdb holds only the in-frame ones, with some missing. This sample has roughly 140,000 clones, with more than 85% found just once. This sample comprised peripheral blood, obtained on day 0 of AZD1222 vaccination. These receptors came from an adult in good health.

The chain links TRBV4-1 to TRBJ1-1; weak D call: TRBD1 (5 bases). This CDR3 spans 19 amino acids. Trimming took off 1 base at V and 6 bases at J, with 27 bases between the two ends. Germline V gene sequence: CDR1 MGHRA, CDR2 YSYEKL. In DNA form, the CDR3 reads TGCGCCAGCAGCCAAGTACCCCCCCGTAAAGGGGTTGGGGGGGCTGAAGCTTTCTTT. Its translation: CASSQVPPRKGVGGAEAFF.

The chain joins TRBV11-2 to TRBJ1-4; TRBD1 matches 9 bases. The CDR3 contains 16 residues. V lost 5 bases to trimming and J lost 4 bases; unmatched junction nucleotides: 8. Germline CDR1 reads SGHAT; CDR2 reads FQNNGV. The CDR3 DNA reads TGTGCCAGCAGCAAGCCGGGACAGGGCCTTAATGAAAAACTGTTTTTT. Translated: CASSKPGQGLNEKLFF.

This sequence joins TRBV30 and TRBJ1-1; D not resolved. V lost 0 bases to trimming and J lost 1 base, with 6 bases between them. Germline-derived CDR1 and CDR2 are GTSNPN and SVGIG (reference sequence). The CDR3 covers 13 residues. CDR3 loop: CAWSVNRNTEAFF. CDR3 in DNA: TGTGCCTGGAGTGTAAACAGGAACACTGAAGCTTTCTTT.

V usage is TRBV18 and J usage is TRBJ1-1, with 10 bases matching TRBD1. V shed 5 bases, J shed 0 bases, and the junction held 6 bases outside the gene matches. Germline lookup yields CDR1 KGHSH and CDR2 LQKENI. The CDR3 runs to 16 residues. The CDR3 loop reads CASSSGQGEMNTEAFF. CDR3 bases: TGTGCCAGCTCATCAGGACAGGGGGAGATGAACACTGAAGCTTTCTTT.

The rearrangement joins TRBV7-9 to TRBJ2-2; 7 nucleotides line up with TRBD2. The V gene's germline CDR1 is SEHNR and CDR2 FQNEAQ (reference sequence). Germline trimming cut 4 bases from V and 3 bases from J; bases unmatched to any gene: 8. CDR3 length: 16 amino acids. The CDR3 DNA sequence: TGTGCCAGCAGCTCACGCCAGCGGGGTTACACCGGGGAGCTGTTTTTT. Translating gives CASSSRQRGYTGELFF.

This clone was recorded only once. V usage is TRBV15 and J usage is TRBJ1-6; 7 bases line up with TRBD1. V shed 1 base, J shed 8 bases, and the junction held 8 bases outside the gene matches. The CDR3 length is 16 residues. Germline loops: CDR1 LNHNV, CDR2 YYDKDF (reference sequence). In nucleotides, the CDR3 is TGTGCCACCAGCAGAGGGGACAGTGTGATGGATTCACCCCTCCACTTT. It translates to CATSRGDSVMDSPLHF.

This clone was seen just once. The genes are TRBV7-7 and TRBJ1-1, with D perhaps TRBD1 (5 bases). This CDR3 region has 18 residues. Looked up from germline, CDR1 is SSHAT and CDR2 is FNYEAQ (reference sequence). Trimming took 5 bases from V and 3 from J, leaving 25 bases between them. The CDR3 DNA reads as TGTGCCAGCAGCCCGCCGGCATCGTGGGACTTGGGATACACTGAAGCTTTCTTT. Translation: CASSPPASWDLGYTEAFF.

The chain employs TRBV7-2 and TRBJ2-7; unclear D gene. Trimming took 5 bases from V and 1 from J, leaving 15 bases between them. This CDR3 is 15 amino acids long. CDR1 SGHTA and CDR2 FQGNSA come from the germline V gene. The CDR3 region is CASSPLRALSYEQYF. CDR3 DNA sequence: TGTGCCAGCAGCCCCCTAAGGGCCCTTTCCTACGAGCAGTACTTC.

The rearrangement joins TRBV6-5 to TRBJ2-7, with 8 bases aligning to TRBD1. Germline-derived CDR1 and CDR2 are MNHEY and SVGAGI. This CDR3 contains 15 residues. The ends lost 5 bases at V and 3 bases at J; junction bases unmatched: 9. The CDR3 DNA is TGTGCCAGCAGTAAGGACAGGGCCTTATTCTACGAGCAGTACTTC. Its translation is CASSKDRALFYEQYF.

In this sample, this clone turned up once. The CDR3 spells CASSLWAEKLFF. As DNA, the CDR3 is TGTGCCAGCAGCTTATGGGCCGAAAAACTGTTTTTT. The chain uses TRBV7-9 and TRBJ1-4; D call uncertain. V dropped 2 bases and J dropped 8 bases, with 6 bases sitting between them. Germline V CDR1 and CDR2: SEHNR, FQNEAQ (reference sequence). This CDR3 has 12 residues.

The chain employs TRBV19 and TRBJ1-4, with 7 bases fitting TRBD1. CDR1 and CDR2 from the germline V gene are LNHDA and SQIVND (reference sequence). V was clipped by 10 bases and J by 0 bases; unmatched bases: 11. The CDR3 has 16 residues. The CDR3 region is CATGSGQITTNEKLFF. The CDR3 region has the DNA TGTGCCACCGGGTCGGGACAGATTACAACTAATGAAAAACTGTTTTTT.